The source of this T cell receptor beta chain is a study of human T cells and chemical hapten exposure. Overall study: Patients, a majority of them female, were diagnosed with alopecia areata, totalis or universalis.

The library attached unique molecular identifiers to individual cDNA molecules. Original data processing: Counting gave a median of around 90,000 TCRs per sample, with values ranging from about 23,224 to 700,000. TCRdb fed the RACE reads into MiXCR, producing one record per CDR3 protein. TCRdb, rather than the study authors, made the V and J calls. The data hold more than 80,000 distinct CDR3 sequences, with 11% observed a single time. From germline, CDR1 is MNHEY and CDR2 SVGAGI. The V gene lost 5 bases and the J gene lost 7 bases, with 12 bases spanning the gap. This CDR3 contains 13 residues. As for time point: patch test 3, about 24 weeks after DPC sensitization. The treatment was: therapeutic diphenylcyclopropenone sensitization with weekly scalp DPC. This clonotype came up many times.

This TCR was sampled from a woman aged 45-60 years with alopecia areata. Some clones in this sample may be carry-over from other donors' samples. The rearrangement joins TRBV6-5 to TRBJ2-1; D may match TRBD1 or TRBD2 (5 bases each). The input for sequencing was whole blood, taken in connection with sensitization to the hapten diphenylcyclopropenone (DPC). The CDR3 DNA sequence: TGTGCCAGCAGTCCGGGACGGCCTAATGAGCAGTTCTTC. Translated: CASSPGRPNEQFF.